The clone carrying this T cell receptor (beta chain) appeared a few times. Its antigen remains unidentified. The data belong to a study of T-cell memory formation after mild COVID-19. Turning to the study itself: Clustering of TCRs was largely donor specific. Overall study findings and caveats: Cross-reactive memory apparently joined, as some responding clones appeared in pre-infection memory. While clones contracting from day 15 to 85 were balanced between CD4 and CD8, later expanders leaned CD4+.

After 5'RACE with constant-segment primers, TCR alpha and TCR beta cDNA libraries carrying sample barcodes and UMIs were obtained. Each CDR3 protein is one row after TCRdb ran MiXCR on the 5' RACE reads. The sample lists about 350,000 distinct CDR3 sequences, around 30% occurring once. The CDR3 totals 20 residues. The germline CDR1 and CDR2 sequences are SGHDT and YYEEEE. V lost 4 bases to trimming and J lost 2 bases; unmatched junction nucleotides: 21. Sequenced: PBMCs or a T cell subset sorted from them (not recorded which). The chain carries TRBV5-6 and TRBJ2-5; TRBD2 matches at 9 bases. The sequence came from an adult woman who had mild COVID-19 (a few samples of this study predate the infection). Cell type and time point are not known. CDR3 nucleotide sequence: TGTGCCAGCAGCCCGGAGAGGGCTAGCGGGGAAATTAAGACGCAAGAGACCCAGTACTTC. Translating gives CASSPERASGEIKTQETQYF.